Listed below are T cell receptor beta chains from one sample, sequenced in a study of shared clonotypes between healthy human individuals. The table came from immunoSEQ multiplex PCR; TCRdb's copy has only in-frame clones and leaves some out. The profile shows 1,400,000 or so clones, 97% to 99% of them singletons. The sequenced sample was naive CD4+ T cells sorted from blood. Every receptor here comes from a man between 25 and 39 years old in good health. Each CDR3 is given with its conserved first and last residue. The order of the fields is J gene, clone size, V gene, D gene, CDR3 DNA, CDR3 protein. D genes are given only for firm matches. The size entry is marked missing in some rows and otherwise reads once, few, many or a size class.

j_gene: TRBJ2-3
abundance: .
v_gene: TRBV30
d_gene: .
CDR3nt: TGTGCCTGGAGTCAAGGAGATACGCAGTATTTT
CDR3aa: CAWSQGDTQYF

j_gene: TRBJ2-1
abundance: .
v_gene: TRBV18
d_gene: .
CDR3nt: TGTGCCAGCTCATCGGGACCCGGGTACAATGAGCAGTTCTTC
CDR3aa: CASSSGPGYNEQFF

j_gene: TRBJ2-7
abundance: .
v_gene: TRBV28
d_gene: TRBD1
CDR3nt: TGTGCCAGCAGTTTTGGACAGGTTTACGAGCAGTACTTC
CDR3aa: CASSFGQVYEQYF

j_gene: TRBJ2-7
abundance: .
v_gene: TRBV9
d_gene: .
CDR3nt: TGTGCCAGCAGCGTAGAGGCCTTACCCTACGAGCAGTACTTC
CDR3aa: CASSVEALPYEQYF

j_gene: TRBJ1-4
abundance: .
v_gene: TRBV6-6
d_gene: .
CDR3nt: TGTGCCAGCAGTTACTCTCCGACAGGAGGGAATGAAAAACTGTTTTTT
CDR3aa: CASSYSPTGGNEKLFF

j_gene: TRBJ1-1
abundance: once
v_gene: TRBV6-5
d_gene: TRBD1
CDR3nt: TGTGCCAGCAGTTACGGACAGGGGACGGCTTTCTTT
CDR3aa: CASSYGQGTAFF

j_gene: TRBJ2-1
abundance: .
v_gene: TRBV6-5
d_gene: TRBD2
CDR3nt: TGTGCCAGCAGTTACTCTGGACTAGCGGGAGGCAATGAGCAGTTCTTC
CDR3aa: CASSYSGLAGGNEQFF

j_gene: TRBJ1-2
abundance: .
v_gene: TRBV27
d_gene: TRBD1
CDR3nt: TGTGCCAGCAGGATATCGGACAGGGGGTACGGCTACACCTTC
CDR3aa: CASRISDRGYGYTF

j_gene: TRBJ2-3
abundance: .
v_gene: TRBV10-3
d_gene: .
CDR3nt: TGTGCCATCAGTGAAGAGGGGAAAGCAGATACGCAGTATTTT
CDR3aa: CAISEEGKADTQYF

j_gene: TRBJ2-1
abundance: .
v_gene: TRBV14
d_gene: .
CDR3nt: TGTGCCAGCAGCCAAGGACCGGGACGAGCCTACAATGAGCAGTTCTTC
CDR3aa: CASSQGPGRAYNEQFF

j_gene: TRBJ1-5
abundance: .
v_gene: TRBV2
d_gene: .
CDR3nt: TGTGCCAGCAAGGAATTGGGCCCCTGGGGGAGCAATCAGCCCCAGCATTTT
CDR3aa: CASKELGPWGSNQPQHF

j_gene: TRBJ1-1
abundance: .
v_gene: TRBV5-1
d_gene: .
CDR3nt: TGCGCCAGCAGCTCAATAGGCAGGGCTGAAGCTTTCTTT
CDR3aa: CASSSIGRAEAFF

j_gene: TRBJ1-5
abundance: .
v_gene: TRBV15
d_gene: .
CDR3nt: TGTGCCACCAGCAGATACGCGGGCACGGGTCAGCCCCAGCATTTT
CDR3aa: CATSRYAGTGQPQHF

j_gene: TRBJ2-3
abundance: .
v_gene: TRBV5-1
d_gene: TRBD2
CDR3nt: TGCGCCAGCAGCCCCGCACTAGCGGGAGTTTCTGATACGCAGTATTTT
CDR3aa: CASSPALAGVSDTQYF

j_gene: TRBJ1-1
abundance: .
v_gene: TRBV30
d_gene: .
CDR3nt: TGTGCCTGGAGTGTACTAGGGGGATGGGGCATTGGGAACACTGAAGCTTTCTTT
CDR3aa: CAWSVLGGWGIGNTEAFF

j_gene: TRBJ1-5
abundance: .
v_gene: TRBV2
d_gene: .
CDR3nt: TGTGCCAGCAGTGAAGCGACTGACTCGATCGCTCAGCCCCAGCATTTT
CDR3aa: CASSEATDSIAQPQHF

j_gene: TRBJ2-4
abundance: .
v_gene: TRBV5-5
d_gene: TRBD2
CDR3nt: TGTGCCAGCAGCTTGGCCGGTTCGGCTAGCGGGCCGTTTAAAAACATTCAGTACTTC
CDR3aa: CASSLAGSASGPFKNIQYF

j_gene: TRBJ2-7
abundance: .
v_gene: TRBV10-3
d_gene: TRBD2
CDR3nt: TGTGCCATCAGTGACCAACGACTAGCGGGAGTATGGGAGCAGTACTTC
CDR3aa: CAISDQRLAGVWEQYF

j_gene: TRBJ2-7
abundance: once
v_gene: TRBV7-8
d_gene: TRBD2
CDR3nt: TGTGCCAGCAGCCGGACTAGCGGGAGGGTAGTCTCCTACGAGCAGTACTTC
CDR3aa: CASSRTSGRVVSYEQYF

j_gene: TRBJ2-7
abundance: once
v_gene: TRBV28
d_gene: .
CDR3nt: TGTGCCAGCAGCCGACCTAAGAGCTCCTACGAGCAGTACTTC
CDR3aa: CASSRPKSSYEQYF

j_gene: TRBJ2-2
abundance: .
v_gene: TRBV19
d_gene: TRBD2
CDR3nt: TGTGCCAGTAGTATTCTAGCGGGCCCTTCCGGGGAGCTGTTTTTT
CDR3aa: CASSILAGPSGELFF

j_gene: TRBJ2-4
abundance: .
v_gene: TRBV28
d_gene: TRBD2
CDR3nt: TGTGCCAGCAGTTTAACAGCGGGAAAGGAAAACATTCAGTACTTC
CDR3aa: CASSLTAGKENIQYF

j_gene: TRBJ2-7
abundance: .
v_gene: TRBV29-1
d_gene: TRBD2
CDR3nt: TGCAGCGTTGCCGGGACTAGCGGCACCTACGAGCAGTACTTC
CDR3aa: CSVAGTSGTYEQYF

j_gene: TRBJ2-1
abundance: .
v_gene: TRBV11-3
d_gene: .
CDR3nt: TGTGCCAGCAGCTCCACCAGGGTCAATGAGCAGTTCTTC
CDR3aa: CASSSTRVNEQFF

j_gene: TRBJ1-1
abundance: .
v_gene: TRBV5-4
d_gene: .
CDR3nt: TGTGCCAGCAGCTTGCAGGGTTGGGACACTGAAGCTTTCTTT
CDR3aa: CASSLQGWDTEAFF

j_gene: TRBJ1-1
abundance: .
v_gene: TRBV28
d_gene: .
CDR3nt: TGTGCCAGCAGTTTAATAACAACCGAAGCTTTCTTT
CDR3aa: CASSLITTEAFF

j_gene: TRBJ2-1
abundance: .
v_gene: TRBV2
d_gene: TRBD2
CDR3nt: TGTGCCAGCAGTGTGTTCGGGAGGGCCTCCTACAATGAGCAGTTCTTC
CDR3aa: CASSVFGRASYNEQFF

j_gene: TRBJ2-2
abundance: .
v_gene: TRBV6-6
d_gene: .
CDR3nt: TGTGCCAGCAGTTACGTACGGGGGCGAAATACCGGGGAGCTGTTTTTT
CDR3aa: CASSYVRGRNTGELFF